The rows below give T cell receptor beta chains drawn from one sample of a study of cytomegalovirus exposure and HLA in healthy donors. Sequencing used immunoSEQ multiplex PCR; TCRdb keeps in-frame clones, though not all of them. The sample holds 180,000 or so clones, roughly 75% seen once. The sequenced material came from PBMCs. Receptor source: a woman in her thirties or forties in good health and CMV-seropositive. Both conserved end residues are part of each CDR3. A D gene is named only where the DNA matches it firmly. Expanded clones are given a class, and other clones once, few, many or no size at all.

>TRBV28|TRBD1|NA|TRBJ2-7
CASSPDRTSYEQYF
TGTGCCAGCAGTCCGGACAGGACTTCCTACGAGCAGTACTTC
>TRBV5-1|TRBD2|NA|TRBJ2-1
CASNELAGGSSYNEQFF
TGCGCCAGCAATGAACTAGCGGGTGGGAGCTCCTACAATGAGCAGTTCTTC
>TRBV7-2|NA|few|TRBJ2-3
CASSLAIGTPSTDTQYF
TGTGCCAGCAGCTTAGCGATCGGGACTCCTAGCACAGATACGCAGTATTTT
>TRBV28|NA|few|TRBJ1-3
CASRRSQSGGNTIYF
TGTGCCAGCAGACGCTCCCAATCAGGAGGAAACACCATATATTTT
>TRBV7-9|TRBD2|NA|TRBJ2-1
CASSLNSGSWNEQFF
TGTGCCAGCAGCTTAAACAGCGGGAGTTGGAATGAGCAGTTCTTC
>TRBV5-1|NA|NA|TRBJ2-7
CASSLSRRVDSYEQYF
TGCGCCAGCAGCTTATCGCGACGGGTAGACTCCTACGAGCAGTACTTC
>TRBV18|TRBD1|NA|TRBJ2-3
CASSTQRTGNTQYF
TGTGCCAGCTCGACCCAGCGGACAGGCAATACGCAGTATTTT
>TRBV7-6|TRBD2|NA|TRBJ2-1
CASSLGLAGRGDNEQFF
TGTGCCAGCAGCCTGGGACTAGCGGGAAGGGGCGACAATGAGCAGTTCTTC
>TRBV6-1|NA|NA|TRBJ2-1
CASSEKGLFNEQFF
TGTGCCAGCAGTGAAAAGGGACTCTTCAATGAGCAGTTCTTC
>TRBV5-6|NA|NA|TRBJ1-5
CASSGHPLGNQPQHF
TGTGCCAGCAGTGGACACCCATTGGGCAATCAGCCCCAGCATTTT
>TRBV4-1|NA|NA|TRBJ2-2
CASSQTRAGELFF
TGCGCCAGCAGCCAAACCAGGGCCGGGGAGCTGTTTTTT
>TRBV2|NA|NA|TRBJ2-7
CASSEERATYEQYF
TGTGCCAGCAGTGAGGAGCGGGCAACCTACGAGCAGTACTTC
>TRBV27|TRBD1|NA|TRBJ1-2
CASSSGQGYGYTF
TGTGCCAGCAGTTCGGGACAGGGCTATGGCTACACCTTC
>TRBV10-3|TRBD1|NA|TRBJ2-7
CAISGTGDSYEQYF
TGTGCCATCAGCGGGACAGGGGACTCCTACGAGCAGTACTTC
>TRBV7-9|TRBD1|NA|TRBJ2-7
CASTKGDRGYEQYF
TGTGCCAGCACCAAGGGGGACAGGGGCTACGAGCAGTACTTC
>TRBV27|NA|NA|TRBJ2-1
CASSLSFSHNEQFF
TGTGCCAGCAGTTTATCATTTAGCCACAATGAGCAGTTCTTC
>TRBV7-2|TRBD2|NA|TRBJ2-1
CASSFLASGWNEQFF
TGTGCCAGCAGCTTTTTGGCTAGCGGGTGGAATGAGCAGTTCTTC
>TRBV19|NA|NA|TRBJ2-6
CASSRPSSGANVLTF
TGTGCCAGTAGCAGGCCAAGTTCTGGGGCCAACGTCCTGACTTTC
>TRBV29-1|TRBD1|NA|TRBJ1-5
CSVAQGDNQPQHF
TGCAGCGTTGCCCAGGGGGACAATCAGCCCCAGCATTTT
>TRBV6-1|NA|NA|TRBJ1-1
CASRDTGQPNTEAFF
TGTGCCAGCAGGGATACTGGACAGCCTAACACTGAAGCTTTCTTT
>TRBV28|NA|NA|TRBJ1-5
CASWTEGLISNQPQHF
TGTGCCAGCTGGACAGAGGGGTTAATTAGCAATCAGCCCCAGCATTTT
>TRBV11-2|NA|NA|TRBJ2-1
CASSLDRGDEQFF
TGTGCCAGCAGCTTAGATCGCGGGGATGAGCAGTTCTTC
>TRBV5-1|TRBD2|NA|TRBJ2-7
CASSFLAGEAYEQYF
TGCGCCAGCAGCTTTCTAGCGGGAGAGGCGTACGAGCAGTACTTC
>TRBV18|TRBD2|NA|TRBJ2-1
CASSLTSGGSYNEQFF
TGTGCCAGCTCACTGACTAGCGGGGGGAGTTACAATGAGCAGTTCTTC
>TRBV7-2|NA|NA|TRBJ2-7
CASSSAQGGYEQYF
TGTGCCAGCAGTTCAGCACAGGGGGGGTACGAGCAGTACTTC
>TRBV18|TRBD1|few|TRBJ1-4
CASSQGAVSEKLFF
TGTGCCAGCTCACAGGGGGCGGTTAGTGAAAAACTGTTTTTT
>TRBV4-2|NA|NA|TRBJ1-4
CASSQAPLNYEKLFF
TGTGCCAGCAGCCAAGCCCCCCTGAACTATGAAAAACTGTTTTTT
>TRBV9|NA|NA|TRBJ2-3
CASSDSGITDTQYF
TGTGCCAGCAGCGATTCCGGGATCACAGATACGCAGTATTTT
>TRBV4-2|TRBD2|NA|TRBJ2-7
CASSQGRLAGDEQYF
TGTGCCAGCAGCCAAGGTCGACTAGCGGGAGACGAGCAGTACTTC